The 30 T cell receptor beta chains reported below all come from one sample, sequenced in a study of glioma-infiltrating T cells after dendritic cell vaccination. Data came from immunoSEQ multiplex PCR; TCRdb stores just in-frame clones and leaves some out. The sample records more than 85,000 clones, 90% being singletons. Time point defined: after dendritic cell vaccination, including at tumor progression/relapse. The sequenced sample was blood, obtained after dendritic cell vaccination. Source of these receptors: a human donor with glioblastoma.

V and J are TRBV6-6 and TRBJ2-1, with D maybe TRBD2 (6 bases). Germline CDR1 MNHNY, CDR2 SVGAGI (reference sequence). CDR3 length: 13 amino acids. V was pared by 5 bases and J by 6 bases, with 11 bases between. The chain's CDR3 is CASSPGTLNEQFF. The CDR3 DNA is TGTGCCAGCAGTCCCGGGACTCTCAATGAGCAGTTCTTC.

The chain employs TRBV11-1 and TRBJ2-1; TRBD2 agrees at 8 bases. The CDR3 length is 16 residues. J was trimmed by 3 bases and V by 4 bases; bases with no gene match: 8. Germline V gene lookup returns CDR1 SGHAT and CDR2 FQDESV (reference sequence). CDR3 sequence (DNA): TGTGCCAGCAGCTATCAGATAGCGGGACTCTACAATGAGCAGTTCTTC. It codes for CASSYQIAGLYNEQFF.

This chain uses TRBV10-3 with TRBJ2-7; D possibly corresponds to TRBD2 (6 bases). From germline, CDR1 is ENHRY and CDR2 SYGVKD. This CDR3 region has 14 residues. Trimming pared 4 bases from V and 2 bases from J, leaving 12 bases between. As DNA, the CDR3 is TGTGCCATCAGTGGGTGGGACTCTACCTACGAGCAGTACTTC. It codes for CAISGWDSTYEQYF.

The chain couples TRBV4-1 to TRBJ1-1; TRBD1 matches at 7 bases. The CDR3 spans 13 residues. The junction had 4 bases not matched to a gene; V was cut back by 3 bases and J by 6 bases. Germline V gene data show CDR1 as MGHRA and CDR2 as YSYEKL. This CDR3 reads CASSQSTGAEAFF. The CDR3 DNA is TGCGCCAGCAGCCAGTCTACAGGGGCTGAAGCTTTCTTT.

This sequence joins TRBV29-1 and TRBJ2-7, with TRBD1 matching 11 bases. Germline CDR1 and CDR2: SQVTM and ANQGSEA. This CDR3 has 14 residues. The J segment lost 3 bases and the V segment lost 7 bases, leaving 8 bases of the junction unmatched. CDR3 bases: TGCAGCGCCGAAACCGGGACAGGGGGCTACGAGCAGTACTTC. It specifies CSAETGTGGYEQYF.

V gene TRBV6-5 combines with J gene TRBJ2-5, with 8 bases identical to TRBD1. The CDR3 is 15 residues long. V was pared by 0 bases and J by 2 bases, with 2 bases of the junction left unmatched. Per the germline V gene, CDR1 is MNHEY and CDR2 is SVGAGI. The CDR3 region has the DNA TGTGCCAGCAGTTACTCTTGGACAGGGCAAGAGACCCAGTACTTC. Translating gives CASSYSWTGQETQYF.

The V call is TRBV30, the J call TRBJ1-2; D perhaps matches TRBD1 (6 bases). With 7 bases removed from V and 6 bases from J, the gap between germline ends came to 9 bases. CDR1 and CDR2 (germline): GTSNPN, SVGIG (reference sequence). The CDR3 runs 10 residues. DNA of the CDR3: TGTGCCTCGGGGGGCAATGGCTACACCTTC. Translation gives CASGGNGYTF. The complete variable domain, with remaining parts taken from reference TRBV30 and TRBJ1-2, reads SQTIHQWPATLVQPVGSPLSLECTVEGTSNPNLYWYRQAAGRGLQLLFYSVGIGQISSEVPQNLSASRPQDRQFILSSKKLLLSDSGFYLCASGGNGYTFGSGTRLTVV.

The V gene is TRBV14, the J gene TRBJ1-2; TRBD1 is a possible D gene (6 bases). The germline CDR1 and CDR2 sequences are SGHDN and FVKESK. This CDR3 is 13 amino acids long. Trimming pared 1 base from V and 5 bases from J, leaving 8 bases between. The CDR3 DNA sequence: TGTGCCAGCAGCCAAGGACAGGAATATGGCTACACCTTC. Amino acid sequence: CASSQGQEYGYTF.

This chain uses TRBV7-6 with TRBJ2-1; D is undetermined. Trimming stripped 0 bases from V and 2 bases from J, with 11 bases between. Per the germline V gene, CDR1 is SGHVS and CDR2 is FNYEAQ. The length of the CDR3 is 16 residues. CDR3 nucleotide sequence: TGTGCCAGCAGCTTAGCGCCCCGAGTCGCCTACAATGAGCAGTTCTTC. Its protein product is CASSLAPRVAYNEQFF.

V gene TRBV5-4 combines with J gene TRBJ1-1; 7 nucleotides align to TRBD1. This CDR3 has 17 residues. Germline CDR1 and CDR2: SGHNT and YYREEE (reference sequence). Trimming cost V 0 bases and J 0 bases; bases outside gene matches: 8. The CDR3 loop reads CASSLGQGAGMNTEAFF. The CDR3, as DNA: TGTGCCAGCAGCTTGGGACAGGGCGCAGGTATGAACACTGAAGCTTTCTTT.

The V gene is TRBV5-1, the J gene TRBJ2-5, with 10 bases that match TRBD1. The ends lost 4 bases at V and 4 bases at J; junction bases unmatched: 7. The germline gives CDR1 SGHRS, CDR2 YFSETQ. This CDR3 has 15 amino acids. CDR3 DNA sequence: TGCGCCAGCAGCACTGGGGACAGGGGTGGAGAGACCCAGTACTTC. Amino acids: CASSTGDRGGETQYF.

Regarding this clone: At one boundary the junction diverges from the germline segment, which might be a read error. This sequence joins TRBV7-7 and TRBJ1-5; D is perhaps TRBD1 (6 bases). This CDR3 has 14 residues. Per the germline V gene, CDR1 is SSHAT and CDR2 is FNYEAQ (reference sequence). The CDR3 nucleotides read TGTGCTAGCAGATATCAGGGGAGCAATCAGCCCCAGCATTTT. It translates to CASRYQGSNQPQHF.

CDR3: CASSLHPLTSGKYNEQFF. The CDR3 nucleotides are TGTGCCAGCAGCTTACACCCTCTTACTAGCGGGAAATACAATGAGCAGTTCTTC. The chain carries TRBV7-3 and TRBJ2-1; the match to TRBD2 covers 10 bases. The trim removed 2 bases at V and 4 bases at J, leaving 11 bases unmatched. The germline gives CDR1 SGHTA, CDR2 FQGTGA. CDR3 length: 18 residues.

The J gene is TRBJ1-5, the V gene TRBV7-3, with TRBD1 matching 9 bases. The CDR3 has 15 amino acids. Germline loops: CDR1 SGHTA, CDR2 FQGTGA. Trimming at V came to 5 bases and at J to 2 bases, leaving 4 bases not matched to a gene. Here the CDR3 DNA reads TGTGCCAGCAGCCCACAGGGGGCGGGCAATCAGCCCCAGCATTTT. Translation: CASSPQGAGNQPQHF.

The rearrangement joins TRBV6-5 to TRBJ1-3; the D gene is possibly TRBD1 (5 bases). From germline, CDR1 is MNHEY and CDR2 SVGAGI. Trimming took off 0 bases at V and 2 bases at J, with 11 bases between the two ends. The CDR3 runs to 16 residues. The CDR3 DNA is TGTGCCAGCAGTTACTCCTCGCGGGGGACTGGAAACACCATATATTTT. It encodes CASSYSSRGTGNTIYF.

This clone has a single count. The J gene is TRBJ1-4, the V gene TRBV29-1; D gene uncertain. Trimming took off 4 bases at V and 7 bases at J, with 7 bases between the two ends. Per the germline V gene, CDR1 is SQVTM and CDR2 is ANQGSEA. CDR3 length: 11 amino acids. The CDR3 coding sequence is TGCAGCGTTGTCGAGGTTGAAAAACTGTTTTTT. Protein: CSVVEVEKLFF.

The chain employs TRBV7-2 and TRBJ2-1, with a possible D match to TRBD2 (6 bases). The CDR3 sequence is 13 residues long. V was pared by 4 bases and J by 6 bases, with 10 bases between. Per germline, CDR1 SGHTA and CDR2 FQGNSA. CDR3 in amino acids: CASSSGLLNEQFF. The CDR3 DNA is TGTGCCAGCAGCTCGGGACTCCTCAATGAGCAGTTCTTC.

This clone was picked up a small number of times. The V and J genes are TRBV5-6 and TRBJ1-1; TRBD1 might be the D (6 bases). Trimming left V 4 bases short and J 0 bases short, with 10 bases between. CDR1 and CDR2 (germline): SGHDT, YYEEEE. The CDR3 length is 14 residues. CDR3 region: CASSAGALNTEAFF. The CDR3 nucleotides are TGTGCCAGCAGCGCAGGGGCCTTGAACACTGAAGCTTTCTTT. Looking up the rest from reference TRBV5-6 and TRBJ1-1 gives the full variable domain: DAGVTQSPTHLIKTRGQQVTLRCSPKSGHDTVSWYQQALGQGPQFIFQYYEEEERQRGNFPDRFSGHQFPNYSSELNVNALLLGDSALYLCASSAGALNTEAFFGQGTRLTVV.

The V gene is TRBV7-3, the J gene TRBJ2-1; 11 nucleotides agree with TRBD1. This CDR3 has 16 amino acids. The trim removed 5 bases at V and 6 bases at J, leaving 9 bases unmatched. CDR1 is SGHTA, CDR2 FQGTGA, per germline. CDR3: CASSGPGQGGGNEQFF. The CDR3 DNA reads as TGTGCCAGCAGCGGCCCGGGACAGGGGGGCGGCAATGAGCAGTTCTTC.

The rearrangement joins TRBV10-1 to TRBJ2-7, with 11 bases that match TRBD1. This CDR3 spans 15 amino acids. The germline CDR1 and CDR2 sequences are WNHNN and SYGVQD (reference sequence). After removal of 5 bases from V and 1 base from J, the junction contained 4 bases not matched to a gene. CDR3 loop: CASSPGQGESYEQYF. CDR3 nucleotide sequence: TGCGCCAGCAGTCCGGGACAGGGGGAATCCTACGAGCAGTACTTC.

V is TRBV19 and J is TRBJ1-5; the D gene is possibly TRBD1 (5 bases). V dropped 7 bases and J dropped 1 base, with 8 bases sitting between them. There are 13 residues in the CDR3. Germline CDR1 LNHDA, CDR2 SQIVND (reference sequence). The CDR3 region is CASTGGSNQPQHF. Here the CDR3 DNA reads TGTGCCAGTACCGGGGGGAGCAATCAGCCCCAGCATTTT.

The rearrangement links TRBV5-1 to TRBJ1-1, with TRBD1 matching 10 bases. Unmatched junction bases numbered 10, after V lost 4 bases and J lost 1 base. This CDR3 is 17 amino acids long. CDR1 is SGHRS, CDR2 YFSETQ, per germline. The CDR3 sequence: CASSLLTGGVGNTEAFF. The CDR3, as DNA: TGCGCCAGCAGCCTCTTGACAGGGGGCGTAGGGAACACTGAAGCTTTCTTT.

The CDR3 sequence is CASSQITSGTDTQYF. Written as DNA, the CDR3 is TGTGCCAGCAGCCAAATAACTAGCGGGACAGATACGCAGTATTTT. The chain employs TRBV14 and TRBJ2-3; 9 positions match TRBD2. J lost 3 bases, V lost 2 bases, and 3 bases had no gene match. This CDR3 is 15 amino acids long. Per the germline V gene, CDR1 is SGHDN and CDR2 is FVKESK.

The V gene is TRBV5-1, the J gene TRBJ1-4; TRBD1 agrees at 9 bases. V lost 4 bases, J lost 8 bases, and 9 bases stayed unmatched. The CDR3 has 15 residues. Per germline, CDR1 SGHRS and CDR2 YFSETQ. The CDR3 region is CASSPGQGWEEKLFF. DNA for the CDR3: TGCGCCAGCAGCCCGGGACAGGGTTGGGAAGAAAAACTGTTTTTT.

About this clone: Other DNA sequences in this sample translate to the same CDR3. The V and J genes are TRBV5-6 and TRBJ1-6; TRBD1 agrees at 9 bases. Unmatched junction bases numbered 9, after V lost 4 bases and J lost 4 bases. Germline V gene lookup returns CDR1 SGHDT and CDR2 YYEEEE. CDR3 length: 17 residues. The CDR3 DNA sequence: TGTGCCAGCAGCAAGTGGACAGGGGTCCAATATAATTCACCCCTCCACTTT. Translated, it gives CASSKWTGVQYNSPLHF.

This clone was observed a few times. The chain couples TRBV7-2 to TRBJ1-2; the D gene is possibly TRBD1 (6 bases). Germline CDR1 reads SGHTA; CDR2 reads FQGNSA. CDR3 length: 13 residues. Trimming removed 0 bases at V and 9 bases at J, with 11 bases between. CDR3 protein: CASSLARTDRYTF. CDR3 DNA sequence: TGTGCCAGCAGCTTAGCCCGGACAGACCGCTACACCTTC.

In DNA form, the CDR3 reads TGTGCCAGCAGGTGGGGCGATAATTCACCCCTCCACTTT. Protein sequence: CASRWGDNSPLHF. The chain employs TRBV6-1 and TRBJ1-6, with D possibly matching TRBD1 (5 bases). The V end was cut by 6 bases, the J end by 5 bases, with 8 bases between. This CDR3 region has 13 residues. Germline V gene data show CDR1 as MNHNS and CDR2 as SASEGT.

The DNA of the CDR3 is TGTGCCAGCAGTTTCAGGGATAAGCAGTACTTC. Its protein is CASSFRDKQYF. The chain carries TRBV6-1 and TRBJ2-7, with a tentative D call TRBD1 (5 bases). There are 11 residues in the CDR3. The germline CDR1 and CDR2 sequences are MNHNS and SASEGT. The V end lost 5 bases, the J end lost 8 bases, and 10 bases lay between the germline ends.

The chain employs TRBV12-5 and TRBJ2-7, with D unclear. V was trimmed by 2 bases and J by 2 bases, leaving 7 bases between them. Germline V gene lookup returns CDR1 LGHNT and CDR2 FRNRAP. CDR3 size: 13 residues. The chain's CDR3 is CASGLSETYEQYF. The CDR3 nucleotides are TGTGCTAGTGGTTTGAGCGAAACCTACGAGCAGTACTTC.

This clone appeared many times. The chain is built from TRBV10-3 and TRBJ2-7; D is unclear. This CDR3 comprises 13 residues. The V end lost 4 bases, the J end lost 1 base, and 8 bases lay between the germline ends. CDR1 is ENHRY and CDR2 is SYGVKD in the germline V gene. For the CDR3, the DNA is TGTGCCATCAGTGTACAGCCTTCCTACGAGCAGTACTTC. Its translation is CAISVQPSYEQYF.